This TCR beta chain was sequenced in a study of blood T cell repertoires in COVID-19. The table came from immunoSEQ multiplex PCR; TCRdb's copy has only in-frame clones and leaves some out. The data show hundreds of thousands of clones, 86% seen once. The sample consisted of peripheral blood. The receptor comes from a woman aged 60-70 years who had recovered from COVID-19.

The CDR3 DNA sequence: TGCGCCAGCACCGTAGGACAGGGTCTGGTAGCTGAAGCTTTCTTT. The encoded protein is CASTVGQGLVAEAFF. The gene calls are TRBV5-1 and TRBJ1-1; 8 nucleotides match TRBD1. The trim removed 6 bases at V and 6 bases at J, leaving 13 bases unmatched. Per germline, CDR1 SGHRS and CDR2 YFSETQ. The CDR3 contains 15 residues.